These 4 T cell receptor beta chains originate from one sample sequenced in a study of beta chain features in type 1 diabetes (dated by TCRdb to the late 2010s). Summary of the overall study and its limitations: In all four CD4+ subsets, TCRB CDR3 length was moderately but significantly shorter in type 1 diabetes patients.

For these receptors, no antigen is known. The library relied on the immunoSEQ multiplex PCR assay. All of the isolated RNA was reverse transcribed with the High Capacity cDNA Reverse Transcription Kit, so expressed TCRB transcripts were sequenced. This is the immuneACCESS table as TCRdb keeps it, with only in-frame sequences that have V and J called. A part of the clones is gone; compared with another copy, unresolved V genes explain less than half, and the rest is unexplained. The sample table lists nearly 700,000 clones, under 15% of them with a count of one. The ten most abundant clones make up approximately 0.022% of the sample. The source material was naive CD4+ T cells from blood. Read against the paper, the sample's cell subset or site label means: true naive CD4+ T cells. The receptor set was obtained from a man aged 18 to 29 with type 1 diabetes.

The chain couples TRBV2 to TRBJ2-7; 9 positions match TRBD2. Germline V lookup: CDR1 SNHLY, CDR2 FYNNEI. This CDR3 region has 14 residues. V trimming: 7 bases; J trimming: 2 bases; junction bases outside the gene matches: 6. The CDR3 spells CASIQRGVTYEQYF. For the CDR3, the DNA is TGTGCCAGCATCCAGCGGGGGGTAACCTACGAGCAGTACTTC. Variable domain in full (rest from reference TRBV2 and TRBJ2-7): EPEVTQTPSHQVTQMGQEVILRCVPISNHLYFYWYRQILGQKVEFLVSFYNNEISEKSEIFDDQFSVERPDGSNFTLKIRSTKLEDSAMYFCASIQRGVTYEQYFGPGTRLTVT.

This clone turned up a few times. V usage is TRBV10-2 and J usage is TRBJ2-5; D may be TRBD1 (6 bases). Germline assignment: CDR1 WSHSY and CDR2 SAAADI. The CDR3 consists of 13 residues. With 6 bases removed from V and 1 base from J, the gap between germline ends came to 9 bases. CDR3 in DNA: TGCGCCAGCAGGTGGGGGCGCCAAGAGACCCAGTACTTC. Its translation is CASRWGRQETQYF.

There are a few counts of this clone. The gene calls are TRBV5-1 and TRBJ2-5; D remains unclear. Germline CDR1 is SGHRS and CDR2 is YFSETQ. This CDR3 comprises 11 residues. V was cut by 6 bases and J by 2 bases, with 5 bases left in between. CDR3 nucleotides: TGCGCCAGCATGGGACAAGAGACCCAGTACTTC. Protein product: CASMGQETQYF.

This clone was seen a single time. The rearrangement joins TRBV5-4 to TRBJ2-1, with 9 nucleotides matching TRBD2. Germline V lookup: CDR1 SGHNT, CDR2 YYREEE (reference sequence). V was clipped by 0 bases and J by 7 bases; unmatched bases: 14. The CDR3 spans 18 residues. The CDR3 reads CASSLGPSGAPPGNEQFF. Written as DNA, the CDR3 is TGTGCCAGCAGCTTGGGGCCTAGCGGGGCACCCCCAGGGAATGAGCAGTTCTTC.